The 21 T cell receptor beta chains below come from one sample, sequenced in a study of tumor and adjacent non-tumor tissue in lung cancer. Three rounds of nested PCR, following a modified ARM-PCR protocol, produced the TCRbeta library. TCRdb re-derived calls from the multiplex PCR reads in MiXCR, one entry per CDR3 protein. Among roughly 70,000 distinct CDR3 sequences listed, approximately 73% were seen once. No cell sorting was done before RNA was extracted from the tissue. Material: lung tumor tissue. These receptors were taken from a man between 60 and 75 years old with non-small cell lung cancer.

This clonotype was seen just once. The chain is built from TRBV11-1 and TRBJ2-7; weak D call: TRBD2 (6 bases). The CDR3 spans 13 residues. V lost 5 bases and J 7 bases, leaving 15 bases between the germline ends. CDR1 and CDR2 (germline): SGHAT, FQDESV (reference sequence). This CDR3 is CASSPRSGREQYF. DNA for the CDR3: TGTGCCAGCAGCCCCAGGTCGGGGAGGGAGCAGTACTTC.

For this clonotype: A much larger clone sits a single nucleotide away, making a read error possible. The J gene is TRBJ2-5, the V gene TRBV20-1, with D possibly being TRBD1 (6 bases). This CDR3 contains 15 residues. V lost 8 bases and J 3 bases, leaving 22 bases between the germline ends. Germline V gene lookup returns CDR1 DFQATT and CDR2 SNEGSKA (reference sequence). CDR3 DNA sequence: TGCAGTACTTCGAAACAGGGTGGGGTGGAAGAGACCCAGTACTTC. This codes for CSTSKQGGVEETQYF.

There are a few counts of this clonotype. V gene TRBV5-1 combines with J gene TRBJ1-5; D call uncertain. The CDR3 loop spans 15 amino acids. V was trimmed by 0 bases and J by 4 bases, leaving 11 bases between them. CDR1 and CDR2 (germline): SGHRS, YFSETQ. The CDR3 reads CASSLAGTGNQPQHF. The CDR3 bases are TGCGCCAGCAGCTTGGCAGGCACTGGAAATCAGCCCCAGCATTTT.

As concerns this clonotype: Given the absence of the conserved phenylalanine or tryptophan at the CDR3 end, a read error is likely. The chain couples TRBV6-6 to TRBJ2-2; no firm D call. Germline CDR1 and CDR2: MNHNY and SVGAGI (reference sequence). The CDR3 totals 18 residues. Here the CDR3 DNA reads TGTACCAGCAGTACGAATGTCCTTTCTCCGTCGAGCACCGGGGAGCTGTTTTCT. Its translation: CTSSTNVLSPSSTGELFS.

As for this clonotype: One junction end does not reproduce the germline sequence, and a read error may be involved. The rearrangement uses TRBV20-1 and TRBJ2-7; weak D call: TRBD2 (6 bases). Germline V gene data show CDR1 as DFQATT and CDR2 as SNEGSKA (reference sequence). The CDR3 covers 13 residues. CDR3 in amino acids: CGARLVRPYDQYF. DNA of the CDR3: TGCGGTGCTAGACTAGTCAGACCCTACGACCAGTACTTC.

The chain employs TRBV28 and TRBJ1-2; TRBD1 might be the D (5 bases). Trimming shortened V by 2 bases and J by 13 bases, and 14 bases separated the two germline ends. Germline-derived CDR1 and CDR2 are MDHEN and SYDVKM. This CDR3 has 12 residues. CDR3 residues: CASSLAGYSCTF. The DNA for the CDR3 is TGTGCCAGCAGTTTAGCAGGGTATAGCTGCACCTTC.

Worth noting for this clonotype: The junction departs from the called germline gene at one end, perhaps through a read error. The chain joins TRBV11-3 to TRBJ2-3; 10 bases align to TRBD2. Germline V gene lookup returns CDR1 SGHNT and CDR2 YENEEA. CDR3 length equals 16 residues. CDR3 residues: CASSLGLADNTDTQYF. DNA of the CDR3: TGTGCCAGTAGCCTTGGACTAGCGGATAACACAGATACGCAATATTTT.

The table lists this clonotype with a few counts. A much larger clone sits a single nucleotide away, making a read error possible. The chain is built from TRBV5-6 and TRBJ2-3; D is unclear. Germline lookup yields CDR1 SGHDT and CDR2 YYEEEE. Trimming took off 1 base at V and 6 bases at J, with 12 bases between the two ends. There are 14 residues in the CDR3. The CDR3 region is CASSLRFGRDTQYF. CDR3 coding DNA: TGTGCCAGCAGCTTGAGATTCGGCCGTGATACGCAGTATTTT.

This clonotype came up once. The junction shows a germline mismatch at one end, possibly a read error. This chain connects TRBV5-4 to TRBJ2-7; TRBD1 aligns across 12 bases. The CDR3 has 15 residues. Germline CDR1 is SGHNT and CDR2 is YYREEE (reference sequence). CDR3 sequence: CASSIFWDRGREHYF. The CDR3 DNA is TGTGCCAGCAGCATTTTTTGGGACAGGGGGCGCGAGCACTACTTC.

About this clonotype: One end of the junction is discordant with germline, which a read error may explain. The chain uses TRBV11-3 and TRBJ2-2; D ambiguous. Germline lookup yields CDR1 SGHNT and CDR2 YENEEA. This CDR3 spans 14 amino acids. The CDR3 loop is CTSSLDVDTGELFF. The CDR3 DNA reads TGTACCAGCAGCTTAGATGTCGATACCGGGGAGCTGTTTTTT.

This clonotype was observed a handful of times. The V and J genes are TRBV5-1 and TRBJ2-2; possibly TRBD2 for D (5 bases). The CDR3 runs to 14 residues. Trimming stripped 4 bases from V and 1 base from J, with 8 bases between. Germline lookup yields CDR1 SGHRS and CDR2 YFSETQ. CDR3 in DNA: TGCGCCAGCAGCCCCAGCGGGAACACCGGGGAGCTGTTTTTT. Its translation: CASSPSGNTGELFF. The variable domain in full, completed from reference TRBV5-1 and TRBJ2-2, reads KAGVTQTPRYLIKTRGQQVTLSCSPISGHRSVSWYQQTPGQGLQFLFEYFSETQRNKGNFPGRFSGRQFSNSRSEMNVSTLELGDSALYLCASSPSGNTGELFFGEGSRLTVL.

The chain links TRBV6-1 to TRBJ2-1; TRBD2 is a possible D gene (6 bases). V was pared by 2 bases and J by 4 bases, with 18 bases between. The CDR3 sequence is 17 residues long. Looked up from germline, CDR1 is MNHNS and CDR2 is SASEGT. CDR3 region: CASSERNSGASYNEQFF. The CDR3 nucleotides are TGTGCCAGCAGTGAAAGGAATAGCGGAGCCTCATACAATGAGCAGTTCTTC.

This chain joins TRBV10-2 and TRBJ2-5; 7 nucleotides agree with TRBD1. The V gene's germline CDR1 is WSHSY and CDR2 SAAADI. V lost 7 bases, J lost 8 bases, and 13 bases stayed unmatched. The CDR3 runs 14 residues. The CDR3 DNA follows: TGCGCCAGCAAATCCGGACAGGCGACTACAACCCAGTACTTC. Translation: CASKSGQATTTQYF.

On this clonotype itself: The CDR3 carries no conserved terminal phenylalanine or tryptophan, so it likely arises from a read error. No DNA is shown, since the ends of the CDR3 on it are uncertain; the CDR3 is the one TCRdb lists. This chain's CDR3 is CASSYSTSPAQNQPQHL. The chain recombines TRBV6-6 with TRBJ1-5. The length of the CDR3 is 17 amino acids, counting both ends. The germline CDR1 and CDR2 sequences are MNHNY and SVGAGI (reference sequence).

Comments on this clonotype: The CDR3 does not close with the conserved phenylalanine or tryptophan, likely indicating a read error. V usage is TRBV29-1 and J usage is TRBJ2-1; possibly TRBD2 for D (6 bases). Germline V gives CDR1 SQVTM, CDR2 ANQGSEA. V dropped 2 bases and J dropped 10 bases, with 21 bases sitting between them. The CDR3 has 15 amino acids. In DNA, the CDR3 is TGCAGCGTTGAACCTTACGCCGGGAGTTCGGTAGAGCAGTTCATC. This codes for CSVEPYAGSSVEQFI.

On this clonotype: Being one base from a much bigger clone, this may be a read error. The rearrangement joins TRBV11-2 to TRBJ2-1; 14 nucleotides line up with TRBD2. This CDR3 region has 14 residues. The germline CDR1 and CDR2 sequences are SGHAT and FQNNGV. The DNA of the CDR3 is TGTGCCATCAGCCCGACCGGGACTAGCGGGAGGCAGTTCTTC. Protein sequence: CAISPTGTSGRQFF.

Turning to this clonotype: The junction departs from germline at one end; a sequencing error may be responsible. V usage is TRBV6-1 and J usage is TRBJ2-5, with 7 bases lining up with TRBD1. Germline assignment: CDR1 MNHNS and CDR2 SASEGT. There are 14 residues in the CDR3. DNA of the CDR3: TGTGCCAGCATGATACAGGGGAATAGAGAGACCCAATACTTC. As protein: CASMIQGNRETQYF.

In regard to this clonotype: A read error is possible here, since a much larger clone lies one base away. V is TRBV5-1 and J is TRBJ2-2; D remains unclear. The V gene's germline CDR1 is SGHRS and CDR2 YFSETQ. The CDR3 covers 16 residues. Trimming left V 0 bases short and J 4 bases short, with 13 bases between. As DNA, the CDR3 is TGCGCCAGCAGCTTGGCCGGCAGTACGATCACCGGGGAGCTGTTTTTT. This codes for CASSLAGSTITGELFF.

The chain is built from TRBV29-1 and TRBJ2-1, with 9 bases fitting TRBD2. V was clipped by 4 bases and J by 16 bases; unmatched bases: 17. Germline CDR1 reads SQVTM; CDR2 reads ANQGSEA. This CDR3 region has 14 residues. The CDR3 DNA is TGCAGCGTTGTTTTAGCGGGAGTTCACAATGAGCTCTTCTTC. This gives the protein CSVVLAGVHNELFF.

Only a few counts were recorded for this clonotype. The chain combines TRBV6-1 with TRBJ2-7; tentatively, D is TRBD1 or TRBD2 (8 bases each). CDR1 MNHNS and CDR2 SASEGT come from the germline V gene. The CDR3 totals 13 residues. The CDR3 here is CASSGDRLKEQYF. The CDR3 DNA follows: TGTGCAAGTAGCGGGGACAGGCTTAAAGAGCAGTACTTC.

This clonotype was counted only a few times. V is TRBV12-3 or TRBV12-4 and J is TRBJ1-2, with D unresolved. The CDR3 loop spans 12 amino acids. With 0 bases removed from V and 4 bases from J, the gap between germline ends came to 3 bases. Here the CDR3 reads CASSLASYGYTF. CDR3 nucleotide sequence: TGTGCCAGCAGTTTAGCCAGCTATGGCTACACCTTC.